These 16 T cell receptor beta chains were all obtained from the same sample, sequenced in a study of T cell responses to AZD1222 COVID-19 vaccine. The data were produced by immunoSEQ multiplex PCR, yet TCRdb's version contains in-frame clones alone and is incomplete. The table lists some 130,000 clones, roughly nine tenths of them singletons. Sequenced here: peripheral blood, sampled on day 0 of AZD1222 vaccination. These receptors all come from an adult in good health.

The chain is built from TRBV2 and TRBJ1-2; D call uncertain. The CDR3 extends over 13 amino acids. Trimming took off 6 bases at V and 1 base at J, with 9 bases between the two ends. Per germline, CDR1 SNHLY and CDR2 FYNNEI. CDR3 residues: CASSEYINYGYTF. DNA of the CDR3: TGTGCCAGCAGCGAATACATTAACTATGGCTACACCTTC.

This rearrangement joins TRBV7-2 to TRBJ2-7, with D uncertain. CDR3 size: 11 residues. V lost 5 bases, J lost 7 bases, and 9 bases lay in between. Per germline, CDR1 SGHTA and CDR2 FQGNSA. This CDR3 is CASSDRTEQYF. The DNA for the CDR3 is TGTGCCAGCAGCGATAGGACGGAGCAGTACTTC.

This chain links TRBV4-3 with TRBJ2-7; the D gene is possibly TRBD2 (5 bases). In germline, CDR1 is LGHNA, CDR2 YSLEER. The V end lost 8 bases, the J end lost 2 bases, and 13 bases lay between the germline ends. The CDR3 loop spans 13 amino acids. CDR3 protein: CASGNPGAYEQYF. The CDR3 bases are TGCGCCAGCGGAAACCCCGGGGCCTACGAGCAGTACTTC.

CDR3 DNA sequence: TGCAGTGCTAGTGCGGCAGTCCAAGAGACCCAGTACTTC. Translated: CSASAAVQETQYF. The rearrangement links TRBV20-1 to TRBJ2-5, with D hard to call. The CDR3 has 13 residues. Per germline, CDR1 DFQATT and CDR2 SNEGSKA (reference sequence). Trimming stripped 3 bases from V and 1 base from J, with 9 bases between.

The chain is built from TRBV7-9 and TRBJ1-3, with D unclear. The germline CDR1 and CDR2 sequences are SEHNR and FQNEAQ (reference sequence). The length of the CDR3 is 13 residues. V was pared by 8 bases and J by 0 bases, with 8 bases between. This CDR3 is CASQKGSGNTIYF. The DNA for the CDR3 is TGTGCCAGCCAAAAAGGCTCTGGAAACACCATATATTTT.

This chain links TRBV30 with TRBJ1-2, with 7 nucleotides matching TRBD1. Germline values: CDR1 GTSNPN, CDR2 SVGIG (reference sequence). The CDR3 contains 12 residues. J gave up 7 bases and V 3 bases, and 5 bases lay outside the gene matches. In nucleotides, the CDR3 is TGTGCCTGGAGACAGGGGTTGCGTGGCTACACCTTC. Its protein is CAWRQGLRGYTF.

The chain has TRBV19 and TRBJ2-2; 8 nucleotides agree with TRBD2. The CDR3 consists of 16 residues. CDR1 is LNHDA, CDR2 SQIVND, per germline (reference sequence). The junction had 8 bases not matched to a gene; V was cut back by 7 bases and J by 1 base. The CDR3 region has the DNA TGTGCCAGTACCCCCGGGGGGGGTGGGAACACCGGGGAGCTGTTTTTT. Its translation is CASTPGGGGNTGELFF. The full variable domain, its missing parts supplied by reference TRBV19 and TRBJ2-2, is DGGITQSPKYLFRKEGQNVTLSCEQNLNHDAMYWYRQDPGQGLRLIYYSQIVNDFQKGDIAEGYSVSREKKESFPLTVTSAQKNPTAFYLCASTPGGGGNTGELFFGEGSRLTVL.

The chain carries TRBV5-1 and TRBJ2-6; D not certain. Trimming took 0 bases from V and 0 from J, leaving 4 bases between them. The CDR3 has 15 amino acids. Germline-derived CDR1 and CDR2 are SGHRS and YFSETQ. The chain's CDR3 is CASSLEGSGANVLTF. CDR3 in DNA: TGCGCCAGCAGCTTGGAGGGCTCTGGGGCCAACGTCCTGACTTTC. Full variable domain (rest looked up from reference TRBV5-1 and TRBJ2-6): KAGVTQTPRYLIKTRGQQVTLSCSPISGHRSVSWYQQTPGQGLQFLFEYFSETQRNKGNFPGRFSGRQFSNSRSEMNVSTLELGDSALYLCASSLEGSGANVLTFGAGSRLTVL.

V usage is TRBV5-1 and J usage is TRBJ1-2; D is possibly TRBD1 (5 bases). The CDR3 is made up of 14 amino acids. The germline V and J ends were trimmed by 0 bases and 5 bases, with 11 bases remaining between them. Looked up from germline, CDR1 is SGHRS and CDR2 is YFSETQ. The CDR3 DNA follows: TGCGCCAGCAGCTTGGGGGGGTTCACTTATGGCTACACCTTC. This translates into CASSLGGFTYGYTF.

The genes are TRBV3-1 (or the pseudogene TRBV3-2) and TRBJ1-2; D not certain. Trimming took off 0 bases at V and 0 bases at J, with 11 bases between the two ends. CDR3 length: 16 amino acids. Germline CDR1 reads LGHDT; CDR2 reads YNNKEL (reference sequence). The CDR3 DNA sequence: TGTGCCAGCAGCCAAGATTGGCAGAGGTCTAACTATGGCTACACCTTC. This codes for CASSQDWQRSNYGYTF.

V usage is TRBV7-3 and J usage is TRBJ2-3, with 10 bases fitting TRBD2. This CDR3 is built from 15 residues. The trim removed 4 bases at V and 1 base at J, leaving 2 bases unmatched. Germline values: CDR1 SGHTA, CDR2 FQGTGA. The CDR3 sequence: CASSSSGGGTDTQYF. The DNA for the CDR3 is TGTGCCAGCAGCTCCAGCGGGGGGGGCACAGATACGCAGTATTTT. The full variable domain, its missing parts supplied by reference TRBV7-3 and TRBJ2-3, is GAGVSQTPSNKVTEKGKYVELRCDPISGHTALYWYRQSLGQGPEFLIYFQGTGAADDSGLPNDRFFAVRPEGSVSTLKIQRTERGDSAVYLCASSSSGGGTDTQYFGPGTRLTVL.

A single count supports this clone. The V and J genes are TRBV29-1 and TRBJ2-7; 8 positions match TRBD1. V lost 6 bases and J lost 1; bases outside the gene matches: 8. CDR3 length equals 14 residues. Germline-derived CDR1 and CDR2 are SQVTM and ANQGSEA. The DNA for the CDR3 is TGCAGCGTCGTTTCAGGGGGCATATCCTACGAGCAGTACTTC. Protein sequence: CSVVSGGISYEQYF.

This chain links TRBV24-1 with TRBJ1-1, with 8 bases identical to TRBD1. J lost 4 bases, V lost 4 bases, and 4 bases had no gene match. Germline loops: CDR1 KGHDR, CDR2 SFDVKD. The CDR3 sequence is 14 residues long. The CDR3 is CATSDEQGGTEAFF. CDR3 nucleotides: TGTGCCACCAGTGACGAACAGGGGGGCACTGAAGCTTTCTTT.

This clone has just one count. This rearrangement joins TRBV18 to TRBJ2-7; D possibly matches TRBD1 or TRBD2 (6 bases each). V was pared by 2 bases and J by 3 bases, with 14 bases between. The germline V gene has CDR1 KGHSH and CDR2 LQKENI. This CDR3 has 15 residues. The CDR3 DNA is TGTGCCAGCTCACCAACAGGGATGGGACTCTACGAGCAGTACTTC. Amino acids: CASSPTGMGLYEQYF.

CDR3 region: CASSLMWREQYF. CDR3 bases: TGTGCCAGCAGCTTGATGTGGAGAGAGCAGTACTTC. This chain connects TRBV5-8 to TRBJ2-7; no clear D. The CDR3 consists of 12 residues. The V gene's germline CDR1 is SGHTS and CDR2 YDEGEE. V was trimmed by 1 base and J by 7 bases, leaving 9 bases between them.

This clone was recorded only once. The V and J genes are TRBV11-2 and TRBJ2-7; TRBD1 matches 9 bases. This CDR3 is 15 amino acids long. Germline trimming cut 5 bases from V and 7 bases from J; bases unmatched to any gene: 12. Germline lookup yields CDR1 SGHAT and CDR2 FQNNGV. CDR3: CASSLTGGGILEQYF. CDR3 in DNA: TGTGCCAGCAGCCTAACAGGGGGCGGCATCTTAGAGCAGTACTTC.